Below are 15 T cell receptor beta chains sequenced from a single sample in a study of shared clonotypes between healthy human individuals. TCRdb's copy holds only in-frame clones and misses some; the assay was immunoSEQ multiplex PCR. The data contain some 2.4 million clones, approximately 94% of them singletons. The material sequenced was naive CD4+ T cells from PBMCs. Subset here: CD45RA+ positively selected. Receptors were obtained from a man aged 18 to 29 in good health. Some clones in this sample may be carry-over from other donors' samples.

The V and J genes are TRBV25-1 and TRBJ1-2, with 7 positions matching TRBD1. V lost 3 bases, J lost 7 bases, and 5 bases stayed unmatched. The CDR3 contains 13 residues. Germline CDR1 is MGHDK and CDR2 is SYGVNS. The CDR3 protein is CASSEETGIGYTF. CDR3 DNA sequence: TGTGCCAGCAGTGAGGAGACAGGGATTGGCTACACCTTC.

The chain employs TRBV7-2 and TRBJ2-5; D ambiguous. The CDR3 runs 13 residues. V was shortened by 4 bases and J by 8 bases, with 14 bases between the two germline ends. Germline V CDR1 and CDR2: SGHTA, FQGNSA. CDR3 bases: TGTGCCAGCAGCTACGGGCCTACGAGAACCCAGTACTTC. Translated: CASSYGPTRTQYF.

This clone showed up just a few times. The chain joins TRBV14 to TRBJ2-2; TRBD2 matches at 10 bases. V shed 2 bases and J 5 bases; nucleotides not matched to a gene: 8. In germline, CDR1 is SGHDN, CDR2 FVKESK. CDR3 length equals 17 residues. The CDR3 here is CASSQRGPGLATGELFF. The CDR3 coding sequence is TGTGCCAGCAGCCAAAGGGGACCGGGACTAGCGACCGGGGAGCTGTTTTTT. Together with reference TRBV14 and TRBJ2-2, the CDR3 gives the full variable domain: EAGVTQFPSHSVIEKGQTVTLRCDPISGHDNLYWYRRVMGKEIKFLLHFVKESKQDESGMPNNRFLAERTGGTYSTLKVQPAELEDSGVYFCASSQRGPGLATGELFFGEGSRLTVL.

The J gene is TRBJ2-7, the V gene TRBV19; no firm D call. V lost 0 bases, J lost 3 bases, and 18 bases lay in between. From germline, CDR1 is LNHDA and CDR2 SQIVND (reference sequence). CDR3 length equals 17 residues. The CDR3 is CASSIDVLPQARYEQYF. For the CDR3, the DNA is TGTGCCAGTAGTATAGACGTTCTACCCCAGGCCCGCTACGAGCAGTACTTC.

The chain uses TRBV7-2 and TRBJ2-3; weak D call: TRBD2 (5 bases). The CDR3 is made up of 12 amino acids. Between the trimmed V and J ends, which lost 6 bases and 7 bases, there was a span of 11 bases. Germline V gives CDR1 SGHTA, CDR2 FQGNSA. The CDR3 DNA sequence: TGTGCCAGCAGTTTACCGGGAAATACGCAGTATTTT. Amino acids: CASSLPGNTQYF.

The V gene is TRBV5-4, the J gene TRBJ1-5; 7 bases are shared with TRBD1. Trimming cost V 5 bases and J 4 bases; bases outside gene matches: 6. The CDR3 loop spans 14 amino acids. The germline CDR1 and CDR2 sequences are SGHNT and YYREEE (reference sequence). The CDR3 nucleotides are TGTGCCAGCAGTGGGACAGCGTATAATCAGCCCCAGCATTTT. The encoded protein is CASSGTAYNQPQHF.

V usage is TRBV5-4 and J usage is TRBJ2-3; 12 bases line up with TRBD2. The CDR3 has 19 amino acids. V gave up 5 bases and J gave up 0 bases; unmatched junction bases: 13. Germline values: CDR1 SGHNT, CDR2 YYREEE (reference sequence). CDR3 in DNA: TGTGCCAGCAGAAAAGTTCGGCCCGGACTAGCGGGAAGCACAGATACGCAGTATTTT. Encoded protein: CASRKVRPGLAGSTDTQYF.

Here the CDR3 reads CSSQLSSYNEQFF. CDR3 in DNA: TGCAGCAGCCAACTGAGCTCCTACAATGAGCAGTTCTTC. The chain couples TRBV29-1 to TRBJ2-1, with no clear D. Trimming removed 8 bases from V and 0 bases from J, with 11 bases in between. The CDR3 runs to 13 residues. CDR1 SQVTM and CDR2 ANQGSEA come from the germline V gene.

The rearrangement links TRBV5-1 to TRBJ1-2; 9 bases map to TRBD1. CDR1 is SGHRS, CDR2 YFSETQ, per germline. The CDR3 covers 13 residues. Germline trimming cut 4 bases from V and 7 bases from J; bases unmatched to any gene: 5. This chain's CDR3 is CASSTGTGRGYTF. The CDR3 nucleotides are TGCGCCAGCAGCACCGGGACAGGGCGTGGCTACACCTTC.

V gene TRBV7-6 combines with J gene TRBJ2-1; 8 bases match TRBD2. Germline V gene data show CDR1 as SGHVS and CDR2 as FNYEAQ. Losses at the gene ends were 5 bases for V and 6 bases for J; bases not matched to a gene: 6. This CDR3 is built from 14 residues. CDR3 sequence reads: CASSESGSVNEQFF. CDR3 coding DNA: TGTGCCAGCAGCGAGAGCGGGAGTGTCAATGAGCAGTTCTTC.

The chain uses TRBV18 and TRBJ2-5; D tentatively reads TRBD1 or TRBD2 (5 bases each). The CDR3 consists of 18 residues. Trimming stripped 3 bases from V and 7 bases from J, with 27 bases between. The germline V gene encodes CDR1 KGHSH and CDR2 LQKENI. The DNA of the CDR3 is TGTGCCAGCTCACCCCCGGGACGGCGATCCCCGGGCTCTCCGACCCAGTACTTC. It translates to CASSPPGRRSPGSPTQYF.

The rearrangement joins TRBV5-4 to TRBJ2-2, with a tentative D call TRBD2 (5 bases). Per the germline V gene, CDR1 is SGHNT and CDR2 is YYREEE (reference sequence). The CDR3 contains 16 residues. Trimming pared 4 bases from V and 6 bases from J, leaving 19 bases between. In DNA form, the CDR3 reads TGTGCCAGCAGCCTATTCCTCGGGGTAACTCCCGGGGAGCTGTTTTTT. Amino acids: CASSLFLGVTPGELFF.

V and J are TRBV9 and TRBJ1-2, with a weak D call TRBD1 (5 bases). Germline V gene sequence: CDR1 SGDLS, CDR2 YYNGEE. The CDR3 consists of 13 residues. V lost 3 bases to trimming and J lost 7 bases, with 13 bases between them. The CDR3 protein is CASSGQQVSGYTF. Written as DNA, the CDR3 is TGTGCCAGCAGCGGGCAACAGGTATCTGGCTACACCTTC.

This chain links TRBV7-9 with TRBJ2-2; possibly TRBD2 for D (6 bases). The length of the CDR3 is 17 residues. The germline CDR1 and CDR2 sequences are SEHNR and FQNEAQ (reference sequence). The V end was cut by 5 bases, the J end by 4 bases, with 20 bases between. CDR3 loop: CASSPPSALGPTGELFF. CDR3 in DNA: TGTGCCAGCAGCCCCCCTAGCGCCCTGGGGCCCACCGGGGAGCTGTTTTTT.

A remark on this clone: Other DNA sequences from this sample encode an identical CDR3 as well. The chain is built from TRBV6-1 and TRBJ2-3, with D unresolved. The CDR3 length is 12 residues. Between the trimmed V and J ends, which lost 2 bases and 4 bases, there was a span of 4 bases. Germline CDR1 MNHNS, CDR2 SASEGT. The CDR3 here is CASSESADTQYF. In DNA, the CDR3 is TGTGCCAGCAGTGAAAGCGCAGATACGCAGTATTTT.